This T cell receptor beta chain is drawn from a study of CD8+ T cells in alopecia areata. Extracted RNA was reverse transcribed, and the resulting cDNA served as sequencing template. The assay was immunoSEQ multiplex PCR, and TCRdb's table has in-frame clones only and misses some. The sample includes 150,000 or so clones, about 49% of them seen just once. In this sample, this clone turned up a few times. Germline V gene data show CDR1 as SGHDN and CDR2 as FVKESK. This CDR3 comprises 12 residues. Trimming took 4 bases from V and 4 from J, leaving 5 bases between them. This rearrangement joins TRBV14 to TRBJ1-3; D uncertain. The starting material was CD8+ T cells sorted from blood, obtained at week 0. The receptor's source is a human donor with alopecia areata. CDR3 DNA: TGTGCCAGCAGCCTCTCCGGAAACACCATATATTTT. Translated, it gives CASSLSGNTIYF.